This T cell receptor (beta chain) was sequenced in a study of blood T cell repertoires in COVID-19. TCRdb's table, derived via immunoSEQ multiplex PCR, lists solely in-frame clones and lacks some. This sample yields fewer than 400,000 clones, of which roughly 90% are seen a single time; about a fifth belongs to the top ten. Donors of Cohort 3 who recovered were those that had two negative PCRs, clearance, or symptom resolution. The germline gives CDR1 SGHTA, CDR2 FQGNSA. The V and J ends lost 8 bases and 2 bases respectively, with 12 bases between them. The CDR3 runs to 14 residues. V is TRBV7-2 and J is TRBJ2-2; D is unclear. The sequence derives from a woman younger than 45 who had recovered from COVID-19. What was sequenced was PBMCs or T cells enriched from blood (not recorded which). The CDR3 nucleotides are TGTGCCAGCCGGGTCCTTGGCAACACCGGGGAGCTGTTTTTT. Translated: CASRVLGNTGELFF.